A selection of T cell receptor beta chains follows, all from one sample in a study of T cell changes during pregnancy in multiple sclerosis. Assay used: immunoSEQ multiplex PCR; TCRdb lists only in-frame clones, some missing. Altogether about 45,000 clones are present, approximately 90% being singletons, with the ten largest covering roughly 0.5%. The specimen comprised CD4+ T cells from peripheral blood mononuclear cells, sampled in the third trimester of pregnancy. The receptors stem from a female donor with multiple sclerosis, enrolled in a pregnancy study. Each CDR3 is given with its conserved first and last residue. D genes are given only for firm matches. A clone size is listed for some rows: how often the clone was seen (once, few, many), or a class if it is expanded.

V,J,size,D,DNA,CDR3
TRBV28,TRBJ2-1,.,TRBD2,TGTGCCAGCAGACCCCTACGGGCGGGAGGAAATTCCTACAATGAGCAGTTCTTC,CASRPLRAGGNSYNEQFF
TRBV9,TRBJ2-5,.,TRBD2,TGTGCCAGCAGCGTAGCTCTGGCGGGAGTTGAGGAGACCCAGTACTTC,CASSVALAGVEETQYF
TRBV18,TRBJ2-5,.,.,TGTGCCAGCTCACCACAACAGGGTACCCAAGAGACCCAGTACTTC,CASSPQQGTQETQYF
TRBV28,TRBJ1-4,.,TRBD1,TGTGCCAGCAGAACCGGGACAGGGGCGTCGCAACTGTTTTTT,CASRTGTGASQLFF
TRBV10-3,TRBJ1-5,.,.,TGTGCCATCAGTGAGTGGCAGGGTGGGAATCAGCCCCAGCATTTT,CAISEWQGGNQPQHF
TRBV11-3,TRBJ1-5,.,.,TGTGCCAGCAGCTTAGGCGCAGGGAAGAGCAATCAGCCCCAGCATTTT,CASSLGAGKSNQPQHF
TRBV5-1,TRBJ1-1,.,.,TGCGCCAGCAGCTTGGGTCAGGGAAGTACTGAAGCTTTCTTT,CASSLGQGSTEAFF
TRBV5-1,TRBJ1-1,.,TRBD1,TGCGCCAGCAGCTTGGCCGGCAGGGGGCTTGATGAAGCTTTCTTT,CASSLAGRGLDEAFF
TRBV28,TRBJ1-2,.,TRBD1,TGTGCCAGCATCGGAACCTCAGGGGGAGGAGGCTACACCTTC,CASIGTSGGGGYTF
TRBV25-1,TRBJ1-2,.,.,TGTGCCAGCACCCAAGAGGGTTACTATGGCTACACCTTC,CASTQEGYYGYTF
TRBV5-1,TRBJ2-1,once,.,TGCGCCAGCACGGTGGGAGCCCCGAGCTCCTACAATGAGCAGTTCTTC,CASTVGAPSSYNEQFF
TRBV9,TRBJ2-1,.,TRBD2,TGTGCCAGCAGCGTAGATGGACTAGCAGGCAATGAGCAGTTCTTC,CASSVDGLAGNEQFF
TRBV11-2,TRBJ2-7,.,TRBD2,TGTGCCAGCAGCCCATCGCTTTTCGGGGGGGCTTTCTACGAGCAGTACTTC,CASSPSLFGGAFYEQYF
TRBV19,TRBJ2-1,.,.,TGTGCCAGTAGTATAGTAGATAGCGTTAGCTCCTACAATGAGCAGTTCTTC,CASSIVDSVSSYNEQFF
TRBV25-1,TRBJ2-3,.,.,TGTGCCAGCAGCCTCACAGATACGCAGTATTTT,CASSLTDTQYF
TRBV10-3,TRBJ1-1,.,TRBD1,TGTGCCATCAGTGAGGAGACAGGGGGCCTCACTGAAGCTTTCTTT,CAISEETGGLTEAFF
TRBV30,TRBJ2-3,.,.,TGTGCCTGGAGTGACGACGTTATGAGACAGCGCACAGATACGCAGTATTTT,CAWSDDVMRQRTDTQYF